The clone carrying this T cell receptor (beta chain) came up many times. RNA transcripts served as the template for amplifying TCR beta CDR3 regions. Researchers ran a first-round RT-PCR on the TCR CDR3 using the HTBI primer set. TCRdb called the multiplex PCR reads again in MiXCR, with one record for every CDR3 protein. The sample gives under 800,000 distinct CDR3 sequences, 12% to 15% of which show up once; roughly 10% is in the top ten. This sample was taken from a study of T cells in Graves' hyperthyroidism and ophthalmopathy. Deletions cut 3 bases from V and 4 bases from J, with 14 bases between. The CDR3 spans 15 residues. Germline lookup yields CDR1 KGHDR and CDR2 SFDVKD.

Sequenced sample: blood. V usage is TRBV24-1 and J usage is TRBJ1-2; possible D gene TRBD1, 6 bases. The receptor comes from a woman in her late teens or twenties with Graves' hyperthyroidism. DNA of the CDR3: TGTGCCACCAGTGATGACAGGTCGGGTCGCTATGGCTACACCTTC. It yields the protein CATSDDRSGRYGYTF.